The 2 T cell receptor beta chains below all came from one sample that was sequenced in a study of beta chain features in type 1 diabetes. Their recognized antigens are unknown. The study, taken as a whole, reports: In all four CD4+ subsets, TCRB CDR3 length was significantly, moderately reduced in type 1 diabetes.

cDNA synthesis used the whole RNA isolate, giving expressed TCRB sequences. This table comes from immunoSEQ multiplex PCR, and its TCRdb copy is limited to in-frame clones, with some not included. The table includes over 600,000 clones, around 11% detected once. The sample comprised naive CD4+ T cells from blood. These receptors were collected from a man aged 25 to 45 with type 1 diabetes.

Only a few counts were recorded for this clone. This rearrangement joins TRBV4-3 to TRBJ1-2, with TRBD1 as a possible D gene (5 bases). V lost 0 bases and J lost 8, with 19 bases in between. This CDR3 spans 16 amino acids. Germline-derived CDR1 and CDR2 are LGHNA and YSLEER. The CDR3 reads CASSQDLTPGGYGYTF. The CDR3 region has the DNA TGCGCCAGCAGCCAAGACTTGACTCCGGGGGGATACGGCTACACCTTC.

J is TRBJ1-5 and V is TRBV6-5; the D gene is possibly TRBD1 (6 bases). Germline V gene sequence: CDR1 MNHEY, CDR2 SVGAGI. Trimming removed 6 bases from V and 4 bases from J, with 13 bases in between. The CDR3 is 14 amino acids. The CDR3 DNA reads TGTGCCAGCAGCCGGGGTAGGGGGAATCAGCCCCAGCATTTT. This codes for CASSRGRGNQPQHF.